The next 20 T cell receptor beta chains were all read from a single sample in a study of T cells after yellow fever vaccination. TCRdb analysed the 5' RACE reads with MiXCR anew, one entry per CDR3 protein. The sample includes about 120,000 distinct CDR3 sequences, roughly 10% of them seen just once. Sample: CD8+ T cells sorted from PBMCs, taken on the day of the yellow fever booster vaccination. The receptor set was obtained from a young man who received the YFV17D yellow fever vaccine.

This clonotype was seen at least ten times. The rearrangement uses TRBV12-3 or TRBV12-4 and TRBJ2-1; D call uncertain. The ends were cut back, 1 base at V and 7 bases at J, with 11 bases in the middle. The CDR3 loop spans 14 amino acids. The CDR3 loop is CASSLERVLNEQFF. DNA of the CDR3: TGTGCCAGCAGTTTAGAACGGGTCTTAAATGAGCAGTTCTTC.

The chain links TRBV30 to TRBJ2-7; D call uncertain. The CDR3 sequence is 17 residues long. Between the trimmed V and J ends, which lost 0 bases and 4 bases, there was a span of 22 bases. Per germline, CDR1 GTSNPN and CDR2 SVGIG (reference sequence). In nucleotides, the CDR3 is TGTGCCTGGAGTGTCCTCTCGGGTCCAACAATCCGGTACGAGCAGTACTTC. This encodes CAWSVLSGPTIRYEQYF.

V is TRBV29-1 and J is TRBJ2-5; D perhaps matches TRBD1 (6 bases). CDR3 length: 13 residues. Germline values: CDR1 SQVTM, CDR2 ANQGSEA. V lost 7 bases to trimming and J lost 4 bases, with 16 bases between them. The CDR3 protein is CSGYRASGETQYF. For the CDR3, the DNA is TGCAGCGGATACAGGGCGTCGGGAGAGACCCAGTACTTC.

This clonotype was seen ten or more times. This chain joins TRBV7-2 and TRBJ1-5, with TRBD1 as a possible D gene (5 bases). The CDR3 runs to 14 residues. Trimming shortened V by 1 base and J by 5 bases, and 9 bases separated the two germline ends. Germline CDR1 reads SGHTA; CDR2 reads FQGNSA. The CDR3 is CASSLGTGHQPQHF. CDR3 in DNA: TGTGCCAGCAGCTTAGGTACAGGTCATCAGCCCCAGCATTTT.

This clonotype was observed a few times. V gene TRBV6-1 combines with J gene TRBJ2-7; a possible D gene is TRBD1 (6 bases). V was trimmed by 3 bases and J by 6 bases, leaving 12 bases between them. CDR1 is MNHNS, CDR2 SASEGT, per germline. CDR3 size: 13 residues. CDR3 bases: TGTGCCAGCAGTGAGTACAGGGTGAGCGAGCAGTACGTC. Translated, it gives CASSEYRVSEQYV.

This clonotype was observed many times. The chain links TRBV29-1 to TRBJ2-5, with D perhaps TRBD2 (5 bases). This CDR3 region has 17 residues. Germline values: CDR1 SQVTM, CDR2 ANQGSEA. Trimming shortened V by 4 bases and J by 5 bases, and 26 bases separated the two germline ends. In nucleotides, the CDR3 is TGCAGCGTTGGTAATCTTGATGGGGAATGGGAGTTGGAGACCCAGTACTTC. As protein: CSVGNLDGEWELETQYF.

J is TRBJ2-5 and V is TRBV9, with 9 bases matching TRBD1. Germline CDR1 SGDLS, CDR2 YYNGEE. Trimming cost V 4 bases and J 5 bases; bases outside gene matches: 9. This CDR3 contains 15 residues. The CDR3 loop is CASSPRDREVETQYF. CDR3 coding DNA: TGTGCCAGCAGCCCCCGGGACAGGGAAGTGGAGACCCAGTACTTC.

J is TRBJ1-5 and V is TRBV6-2 or TRBV6-3; 7 bases are a match to TRBD1. The CDR3 is 15 amino acids. CDR1 and CDR2 from the germline V gene are MNHEY and SVGEGT. Trimming cost V 7 bases and J 2 bases; bases outside gene matches: 8. Here the CDR3 DNA reads TGTGCCAGCAATCCGAGGGGGCAAGGCAATCAGCCCCAGCATTTT. Its protein product is CASNPRGQGNQPQHF.

This chain links TRBV5-4 with TRBJ1-1; possible D gene TRBD1, 5 bases. The CDR3 totals 14 residues. CDR1 is SGHNT and CDR2 is YYREEE in the germline V gene (reference sequence). V lost 1 base and J lost 6, with 13 bases in between. The CDR3 protein is CASSLNGGTPEAFF. CDR3 DNA: TGTGCCAGCAGCTTGAATGGGGGGACCCCTGAAGCTTTCTTT.

In this sample, this clonotype turned up many times. This rearrangement joins TRBV5-1 to TRBJ2-7, with 7 bases that match TRBD2. The CDR3 loop spans 15 amino acids. The V gene end was trimmed by 4 bases and the J gene end by 3 bases; junction bases not matched to a gene: 10. Germline CDR1 is SGHRS and CDR2 is YFSETQ. This CDR3 is CASSPRWSGNYEQYF. CDR3 bases: TGCGCCAGCAGCCCCCGTTGGAGCGGGAACTACGAGCAGTACTTC.

This chain joins TRBV12-3 or TRBV12-4 and TRBJ1-4; the D gene is possibly TRBD1 (6 bases). This CDR3 has 16 amino acids. V was cut by 4 bases and J by 1 base, with 13 bases left in between. The CDR3 DNA follows: TGTGCCAGCAGTTGGTGGGGGCTAGGAACTAATGAAAAACTGTTTTTT. This gives the protein CASSWWGLGTNEKLFF.

The chain couples TRBV24-1 to TRBJ2-5; the D gene is possibly TRBD1 (6 bases). This CDR3 has 15 residues. CDR1 is KGHDR and CDR2 is SFDVKD in the germline V gene. The V end lost 5 bases, the J end lost 2 bases, and 14 bases lay between the germline ends. The CDR3 bases are TGTGCCACCAGTGCCCTACTACAGGGTCAAGAGACCCAGTACTTC. Translated: CATSALLQGQETQYF.

This clonotype was seen many times. The chain combines TRBV29-1 with TRBJ1-1; D is possibly TRBD1 (5 bases). CDR3 length: 16 residues. The germline CDR1 and CDR2 sequences are SQVTM and ANQGSEA. Trimming cost V 0 bases and J 2 bases, with 16 bases left between them. In DNA form, the CDR3 reads TGCAGCGTTGAAGAAGTAACCGGGACGTTTAACACTGAAGCTTTCTTT. Its translation is CSVEEVTGTFNTEAFF.

This clonotype was observed a few times. The gene calls are TRBV27 and TRBJ2-4; 10 bases line up with TRBD1. The trim removed 6 bases at V and 1 base at J, leaving 6 bases unmatched. The CDR3 is made up of 16 amino acids. CDR1 is MNHEY and CDR2 is SMNVEV in the germline V gene (reference sequence). The CDR3 nucleotides are TGTGCCAGCAGCGGGACAGGGGTTTGGGCCAAAAACATTCAGTACTTC. This gives the protein CASSGTGVWAKNIQYF.

This clonotype was picked up a small number of times. This chain joins TRBV29-1 and TRBJ2-3, with D hard to call. Between the trimmed V and J ends, which lost 7 bases and 6 bases, there was a span of 14 bases. The length of the CDR3 is 12 residues. Germline assignment: CDR1 SQVTM and CDR2 ANQGSEA. The CDR3 is CSGVGSRDTQYF. The CDR3, as DNA: TGCAGCGGGGTAGGATCTAGGGATACGCAGTATTTT.

This clonotype has just a few counts. V is TRBV20-1 and J is TRBJ2-5; D is possibly TRBD1 (6 bases). The CDR3 extends over 19 amino acids. V lost 5 bases to trimming and J lost 1 base, with 29 bases between them. The germline gives CDR1 DFQATT, CDR2 SNEGSKA (reference sequence). The CDR3 reads CSAVGQSMGIKGPQETQYF. The CDR3 DNA reads as TGCAGTGCTGTAGGACAGTCGATGGGAATAAAGGGACCCCAAGAGACCCAGTACTTC.

This clonotype was counted only a few times. The chain carries TRBV20-1 and TRBJ2-7; 7 nucleotides align to TRBD1. The germline V gene encodes CDR1 DFQATT and CDR2 SNEGSKA (reference sequence). This CDR3 has 11 residues. Losses at the gene ends were 4 bases for V and 6 bases for J; bases not matched to a gene: 3. The CDR3 sequence is CSATTGVEQYF. CDR3 DNA: TGCAGTGCTACCACAGGGGTCGAGCAGTACTTC.

This clonotype has only a few counts. The rearrangement links TRBV7-9 to TRBJ2-2; D assignment may be TRBD1 or TRBD2 (6 bases each). The CDR3 sequence is 14 residues long. Germline CDR1 is SEHNR and CDR2 is FQNEAQ (reference sequence). V was cut by 8 bases and J by 4 bases, with 14 bases left in between. The CDR3 sequence: CASREGGVTGELFF. The CDR3 DNA sequence: TGTGCCAGCCGCGAGGGGGGAGTCACCGGGGAGCTGTTTTTT.

V is TRBV7-9 and J is TRBJ1-1, with no clear D. The V and J ends lost 5 bases and 3 bases respectively, with 13 bases between them. This CDR3 region has 14 residues. Germline values: CDR1 SEHNR, CDR2 FQNEAQ (reference sequence). DNA of the CDR3: TGTGCCAGCAGCGAAAGAAGCCGTTACACTGAAGCTTTCTTT. Translation gives CASSERSRYTEAFF.

This clonotype was seen a handful of times. This chain uses TRBV4-1 with TRBJ2-7, with TRBD1 matching over 8 bases. The CDR3 covers 14 residues. J lost 3 bases, V lost 2 bases, and 3 bases had no gene match. Looked up from germline, CDR1 is MGHRA and CDR2 is YSYEKL. The DNA for the CDR3 is TGCGCCAGCAGCCAAACGGACAGGGTCTACGAGCAGTACTTC. It encodes CASSQTDRVYEQYF.